This is a list of T cell receptor beta chains from one sample in a study of CXCR3-negative and CXCR3-positive naive CD8 T cells. After re-calling the 5' RACE reads, TCRdb lists one entry per CDR3 protein, DNA absent. The sample's table shows some 130,000 distinct CDR3 sequences. The sequencing input was naive CXCR3- CD8+ T cells from blood. Receptor source: a human donor in good health. Some clones in this sample may be carry-over from other donors' samples. Both conserved end residues are part of each CDR3.

v_gene	j_gene	CDR3aa
TRBV4-1	TRBJ2-2	CASSQDLDLRDTGELFF
TRBV2	TRBJ2-7	CASRGDPAYEQYF
TRBV21-1	TRBJ2-7	CASSNPNGQYEQYF
TRBV20-1	TRBJ2-1	CSVGWGRNNEQFF
TRBV5-1	TRBJ1-2	CASSVGQGIRYGYTF
TRBV14	TRBJ2-1	CASILRGWEQFF
TRBV20-1	TRBJ2-1	CSARDWKLTSYNEQFF
TRBV19	TRBJ2-1	CASRFGGDYNEQFF
TRBV29-1	TRBJ2-2	CSVAYTNTGELFF
TRBV4-1	TRBJ2-7	CASSTGGLAYEQYF
TRBV4-1	TRBJ2-1	CASSHEQGISYNEQFF
TRBV12-3/TRBV12-4	TRBJ2-1	CASSLSSGGPYNEQFF
TRBV28	TRBJ2-7	CASSKTIGQGYEQYF
TRBV20-1	TRBJ1-4	CSARSGDRPGGKLFF
TRBV4-1	TRBJ2-7	CASSQDRGPSYEQYF
TRBV7-2	TRBJ2-1	CASSHLAVNTYNEQFF
TRBV12-3/TRBV12-4	TRBJ2-7	CASSFGSTGGYEQYF
TRBV20-1	TRBJ2-7	CSAREWGSSGAYEQYF
TRBV20-1	TRBJ2-6	CSARGLPSFGGANVLTF
TRBV15	TRBJ1-3	CATSSWTGVLSGNTIYF
TRBV6-2/TRBV6-3	TRBJ2-5	CASSYSLETQYF
TRBV12-3/TRBV12-4	TRBJ1-2	CASSRDRDYGCTF
TRBV29-1	TRBJ2-2	CRVESLAGGQNGELFF
TRBV4-3	TRBJ2-1	CASSQEDRGNYNEQFF
TRBV5-1	TRBJ2-7	CASSFEPGHYEQYF
TRBV6-4	TRBJ2-1	CASSDAIQLNEQFF
TRBV12-3/TRBV12-4	TRBJ2-2	CASSPGGTGELFF
TRBV28	TRBJ1-1	CASSPRTGMNTEAFF
TRBV29-1	TRBJ2-1	CSVGGRTYNEQFF
TRBV27	TRBJ2-3	CASSLAGTDTQYF
TRBV7-3	TRBJ2-1	CASSNWDGDNEQFF
TRBV29-1	TRBJ2-1	CSVVRQSGEQFF
TRBV2	TRBJ2-1	CATWDRDSYSYNEQFF
TRBV6-2/TRBV6-3	TRBJ2-7	CASIRDAAYEQYF
TRBV7-6	TRBJ2-1	CASSFTSGNYNEQFF
TRBV29-1	TRBJ1-2	CSVDVKEGDGYTF
TRBV10-3	TRBJ2-7	CAISEPANYEQYF
TRBV29-1	TRBJ2-7	CSVGLELGYEQYF
TRBV2	TRBJ2-7	CASSPLAGGLEQYF
TRBV21-1	TRBJ1-1	CASSKTAGTEAFF
TRBV7-9	TRBJ2-7	CASSFGRADYEQYF
TRBV28	TRBJ2-7	CASSDPDGPDYEQYF
TRBV19	TRBJ2-1	CASKTSGSSYNEQFF
TRBV4-3	TRBJ2-1	CASSPGGGVYNEQFF
TRBV12-3/TRBV12-4	TRBJ2-6	CASSLRGSLSGANVLTF
TRBV7-9	TRBJ2-5	CASSSGASETQYF
TRBV28	TRBJ2-1	CASSWGTASYNEQFF
TRBV4-3	TRBJ1-1	CASSQDRAGYSEAFF
TRBV29-1	TRBJ2-2	CSADGGGGELFF
TRBV20-1	TRBJ2-7	CSARAGLRNANPYEQYF
TRBV7-9	TRBJ2-5	CASSEPGIGWGETQYF
TRBV29-1	TRBJ2-3	CSVDKRNTDTQYF
TRBV29-1	TRBJ2-3	CSVETGLPDTQYF
TRBV21-1	TRBJ1-5	CASSNPIPKYNQPQHF
TRBV29-1	TRBJ2-1	CSVNQGWGSYNEQFF
TRBV29-1	TRBJ2-3	CSVDGQGSDTQYF
TRBV7-2	TRBJ2-3	CASEGVKSGAGADTQYF